This T cell receptor beta chain is from a study of T-cell memory formation after mild COVID-19. Study context: Each donor largely had its own TCR clusters. Findings of the study overall: Day 37-peaking second-wave clones had unconfirmed SARS-CoV-2 specificity. Clones that contracted clustered mainly in CM and EM if CD4+ and in EMRA if CD8+.

The V end was cut by 4 bases, the J end by 3 bases, with 16 bases between. This CDR3 comprises 15 residues. Germline loops: CDR1 SNHLY, CDR2 FYNNEI. This clonotype was observed a handful of times. The antigen remains unidentified. MiXCR, applied by TCRdb to the 5' RACE reads, yields one record per CDR3 protein. This table holds 350,000 to 450,000 distinct CDR3 sequences, around 15% found once. The TCR was taken from a man in his late teens or twenties who had mild COVID-19 (a few samples of this study predate the infection). Cell type and time point are not known. This chain uses TRBV2 with TRBJ2-7; TRBD1 or TRBD2 may be the D gene (5 bases each). The specimen sequenced was PBMCs or a T cell subset sorted from them (not recorded which). The CDR3: CASSAQRGPGYEQYF. In nucleotides, the CDR3 is TGTGCCAGCAGTGCCCAGAGGGGACCGGGCTACGAGCAGTACTTC.